The rows below give T cell receptor beta chains drawn from one sample of a study of blood T cell repertoires in COVID-19. Sequencing was performed with immunoSEQ multiplex PCR; in TCRdb, only in-frame clones are kept and a portion is missing. The data hold 250,000 to 350,000 clones, with about 87% observed a single time. The material sequenced was PBMCs or T cells enriched from blood (not recorded which). All receptors come from a woman aged 45-65 years who had recovered from COVID-19. Both conserved end residues are part of each CDR3. A D gene is named only where the DNA matches it firmly. Rows may omit the clone size; those that give it use once, few, many or a size class.

d_call	clone_size	j_call	v_call	cdr3_aa	cdr3_nt
.	.	TRBJ1-6	TRBV11-2	CASSLQGFNSPLHF	TGTGCCAGCAGCCTGCAGGGGTTCAATTCACCCCTCCACTTT
.	.	TRBJ2-1	TRBV7-9	CASRGFKSGEQFF	TGTGCCAGCAGAGGTTTTAAGTCGGGTGAGCAGTTCTTC
TRBD1	.	TRBJ1-4	TRBV5-6	CASSLVSGTVKGKLFF	TGTGCCAGCAGCTTGGTTAGTGGGACAGTCAAAGGAAAACTGTTTTTT
.	.	TRBJ1-1	TRBV7-9	CASSLGHINTEAFF	TGTGCCAGCAGCTTGGGACACATCAACACTGAAGCTTTCTTT
.	.	TRBJ1-5	TRBV6-2/TRBV6-3	CASSYTTNQPQHF	TGTGCCAGCAGTTATACTACCAATCAGCCCCAGCATTTT
TRBD1	.	TRBJ1-2	TRBV6-5	CATKGGAGGYTF	TGTGCCACCAAAGGGGGCGCAGGTGGCTACACCTTC
TRBD2	once	TRBJ2-7	TRBV7-6	CASSSGLAGVSYEQYF	TGTGCCAGCAGCTCGGGACTAGCGGGAGTCTCCTACGAGCAGTACTTC
TRBD1	.	TRBJ1-4	TRBV5-1	CASSPGAPTGGEKLFF	TGCGCCAGCAGCCCCGGGGCACCTACAGGGGGCGAAAAACTGTTTTTT
.	.	TRBJ2-5	TRBV7-9	CASSLGTLATQYF	TGTGCCAGCAGCTTAGGGACTTTGGCGACCCAGTACTTC
TRBD2	.	TRBJ2-1	TRBV2	CASSTGGPLYNEQFF	TGTGCCAGCAGCACGGGGGGGCCGCTTTACAATGAGCAGTTCTTC
TRBD1	.	TRBJ1-4	TRBV28	CASSTQGQGATNEKLFF	TGTGCCAGCAGTACACAGGGACAGGGGGCAACTAATGAAAAACTGTTTTTT
TRBD2	.	TRBJ2-1	TRBV7-2	CASSLRWGAGGASYNEQFF	TGTGCCAGCAGCCTCCGCTGGGGGGCGGGAGGGGCCTCCTACAATGAGCAGTTCTTC
.	.	TRBJ2-3	TRBV20-1	CSASIRRGQDTQYF	TGCAGTGCTAGTATTCGGCGGGGCCAAGATACGCAGTATTTT
.	.	TRBJ2-7	TRBV12-3/TRBV12-4	CASRGAGPYEQYF	TGTGCCAGCAGAGGGGCCGGGCCCTACGAGCAGTACTTC
.	.	TRBJ1-3	TRBV13	CASSPAILTGSGNTIYF	TGTGCCAGCAGCCCAGCCATTTTAACAGGGTCTGGAAACACCATATATTTT
.	.	TRBJ2-3	TRBV24-1	CATSDYRQDTDTQYF	TGTGCCACCAGTGACTACCGACAGGACACAGATACGCAGTATTTT
TRBD1	.	TRBJ1-4	TRBV5-1	CASQTGGVSPQKLFF	TGCGCCAGCCAGACAGGGGGCGTCTCCCCTCAAAAACTGTTTTTT
.	.	TRBJ1-1	TRBV3-1/TRBV3-2	CASSHSAGNTEAFF	TGTGCCAGCAGCCATTCGGCAGGGAACACTGAAGCTTTCTTT
.	.	TRBJ1-3	TRBV29-1	CSADRLSGNTIYF	TGCAGCGCCGACAGGCTCTCTGGAAACACCATATATTTT
.	.	TRBJ2-3	TRBV28	CASSAGHKDTQYF	TGTGCCAGCAGTGCCGGACACAAAGATACGCAGTATTTT
TRBD1	.	TRBJ2-7	TRBV7-2	CASSLAGQGTYEQYF	TGTGCCAGCAGCTTAGCCGGACAGGGCACCTACGAGCAGTACTTC
TRBD1	.	TRBJ1-6	TRBV5-4	CASSLGDRVGSPLHF	TGTGCCAGCAGCTTGGGGGACAGGGTGGGTTCACCCCTCCACTTT
.	once	TRBJ2-4	TRBV5-1	CASSLFFEPGAKNIQYF	TGCGCCAGCAGCTTGTTCTTTGAACCCGGGGCCAAAAACATTCAGTACTTC
TRBD2	.	TRBJ2-5	TRBV7-2	CASSSSSGRWETQYF	TGTGCCAGCAGCTCGTCTAGCGGGAGGTGGGAGACCCAGTACTTC
.	.	TRBJ2-7	TRBV6-5	CASSYGMSGTYEQYF	TGTGCCAGCAGTTACGGGATGAGCGGTACCTACGAGCAGTACTTC
.	.	TRBJ2-3	TRBV4-3	CASSLGASTDTQYF	TGCGCCAGCAGCCTTGGAGCTAGCACAGATACGCAGTATTTT
TRBD2	.	TRBJ2-1	TRBV18	CASSAPGLAVYNEQFF	TGTGCCAGCTCAGCCCCGGGACTAGCGGTTTACAATGAGCAGTTCTTC
.	.	TRBJ2-1	TRBV12-2	CASRLERRSYNEQFF	TGTGCAAGTCGCTTAGAGCGGCGGTCCTACAATGAGCAGTTCTTC
.	.	TRBJ2-3	TRBV9	CASSVFLADTQYF	TGTGCCAGCAGCGTATTCCTTGCAGATACGCAGTATTTT